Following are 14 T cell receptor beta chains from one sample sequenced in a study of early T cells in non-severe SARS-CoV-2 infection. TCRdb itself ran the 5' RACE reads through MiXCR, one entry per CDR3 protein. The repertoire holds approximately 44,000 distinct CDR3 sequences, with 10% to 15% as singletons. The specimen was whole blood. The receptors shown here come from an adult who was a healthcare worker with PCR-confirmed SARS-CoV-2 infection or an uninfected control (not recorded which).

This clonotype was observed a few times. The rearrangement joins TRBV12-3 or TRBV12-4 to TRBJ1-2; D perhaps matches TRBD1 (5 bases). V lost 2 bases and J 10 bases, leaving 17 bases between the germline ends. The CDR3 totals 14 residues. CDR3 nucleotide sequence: TGTGCCAGCAGTTTATTTCGGGGGAATCTCAACTACACCTTC. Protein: CASSLFRGNLNYTF.

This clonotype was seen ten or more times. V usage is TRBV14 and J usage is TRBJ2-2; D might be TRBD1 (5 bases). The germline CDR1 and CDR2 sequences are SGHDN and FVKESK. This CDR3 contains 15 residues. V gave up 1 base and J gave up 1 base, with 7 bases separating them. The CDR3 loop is CASSQVRGNTGELFF. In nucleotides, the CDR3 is TGTGCCAGCAGCCAAGTAAGGGGGAACACCGGGGAGCTGTTTTTT.

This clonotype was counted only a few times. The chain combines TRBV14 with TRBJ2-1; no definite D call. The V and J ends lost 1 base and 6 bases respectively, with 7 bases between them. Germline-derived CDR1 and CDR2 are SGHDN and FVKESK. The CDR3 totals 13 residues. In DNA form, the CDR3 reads TGTGCCAGCAGCCAAGGTGTTGGCAATGAGCAGTTCTTC. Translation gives CASSQGVGNEQFF.

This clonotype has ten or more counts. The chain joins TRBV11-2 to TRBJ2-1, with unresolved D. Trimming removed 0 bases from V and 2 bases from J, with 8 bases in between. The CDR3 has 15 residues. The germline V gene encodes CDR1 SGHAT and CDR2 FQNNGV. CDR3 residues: CASSLERLTYNEQFF. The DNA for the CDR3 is TGTGCCAGCAGCTTAGAACGGTTAACCTACAATGAGCAGTTCTTC.

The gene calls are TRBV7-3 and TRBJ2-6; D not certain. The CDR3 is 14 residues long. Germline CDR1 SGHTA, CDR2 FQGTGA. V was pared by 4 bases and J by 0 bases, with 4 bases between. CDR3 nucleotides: TGTGCCAGCAGCTCTAGCTCTGGGGCCAACGTCCTGACTTTC. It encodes CASSSSSGANVLTF.

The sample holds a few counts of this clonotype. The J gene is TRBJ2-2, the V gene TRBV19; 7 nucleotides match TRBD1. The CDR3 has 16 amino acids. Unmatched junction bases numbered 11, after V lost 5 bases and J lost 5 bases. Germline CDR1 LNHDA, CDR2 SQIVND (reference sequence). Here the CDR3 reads CASSRIGQAGTGELFF. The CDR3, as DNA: TGTGCCAGTAGTCGAATAGGACAGGCCGGGACCGGGGAGCTGTTTTTT. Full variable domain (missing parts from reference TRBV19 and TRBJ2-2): DGGITQSPKYLFRKEGQNVTLSCEQNLNHDAMYWYRQDPGQGLRLIYYSQIVNDFQKGDIAEGYSVSREKKESFPLTVTSAQKNPTAFYLCASSRIGQAGTGELFFGEGSRLTVL.

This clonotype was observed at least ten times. The CDR3 is CASSSDPSRYYGYTF. The CDR3 DNA sequence: TGTGCCAGCTCATCGGACCCGTCGAGGTACTATGGCTACACCTTC. The gene calls are TRBV18 and TRBJ1-2; D uncertain. With 5 bases removed from V and 3 bases from J, the gap between germline ends came to 16 bases. The germline V gene has CDR1 KGHSH and CDR2 LQKENI. The CDR3 length is 15 residues.

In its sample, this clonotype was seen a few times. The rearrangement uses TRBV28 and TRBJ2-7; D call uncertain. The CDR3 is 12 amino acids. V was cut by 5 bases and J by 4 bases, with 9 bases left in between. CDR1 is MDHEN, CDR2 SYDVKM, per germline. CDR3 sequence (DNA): TGTGCCAGCAGTGCCCTGGAGTACGAGCAGTACTTC. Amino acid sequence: CASSALEYEQYF. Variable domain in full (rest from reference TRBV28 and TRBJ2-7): DVKVTQSSRYLVKRTGEKVFLECVQDMDHENMFWYRQDPGLGLRLIYFSYDVKMKEKGDIPEGYSVSREKKERFSLILESASTNQTSMYLCASSALEYEQYFGPGTRLTVT.

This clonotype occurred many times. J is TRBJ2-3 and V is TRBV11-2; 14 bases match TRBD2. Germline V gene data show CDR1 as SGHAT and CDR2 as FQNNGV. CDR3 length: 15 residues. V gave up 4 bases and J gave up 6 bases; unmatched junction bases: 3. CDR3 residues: CASSSGLAGVDTQYF. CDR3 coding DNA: TGTGCCAGCAGCTCGGGACTAGCGGGGGTGGATACGCAGTATTTT.

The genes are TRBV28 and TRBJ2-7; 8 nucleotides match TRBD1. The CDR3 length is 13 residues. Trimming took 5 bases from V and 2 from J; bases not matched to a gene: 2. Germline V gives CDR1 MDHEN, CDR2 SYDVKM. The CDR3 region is CASSRTGTYEQYF. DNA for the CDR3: TGTGCCAGCAGTCGGACAGGGACCTACGAGCAGTACTTC.

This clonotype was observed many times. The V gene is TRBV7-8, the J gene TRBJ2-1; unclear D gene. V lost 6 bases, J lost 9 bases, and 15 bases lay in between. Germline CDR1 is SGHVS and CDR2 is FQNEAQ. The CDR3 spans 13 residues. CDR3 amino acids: CASSRKGMSEQFF. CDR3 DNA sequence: TGTGCCAGCAGTCGCAAGGGTATGAGTGAGCAGTTCTTC.

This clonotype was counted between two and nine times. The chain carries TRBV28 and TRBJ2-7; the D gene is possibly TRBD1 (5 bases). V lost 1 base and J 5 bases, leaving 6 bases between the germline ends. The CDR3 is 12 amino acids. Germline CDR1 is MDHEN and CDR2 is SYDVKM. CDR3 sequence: CASSLFRDEQYF. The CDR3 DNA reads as TGTGCCAGCAGTTTATTCAGGGACGAGCAGTACTTC. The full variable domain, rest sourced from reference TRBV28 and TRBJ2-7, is DVKVTQSSRYLVKRTGEKVFLECVQDMDHENMFWYRQDPGLGLRLIYFSYDVKMKEKGDIPEGYSVSREKKERFSLILESASTNQTSMYLCASSLFRDEQYFGPGTRLTVT.

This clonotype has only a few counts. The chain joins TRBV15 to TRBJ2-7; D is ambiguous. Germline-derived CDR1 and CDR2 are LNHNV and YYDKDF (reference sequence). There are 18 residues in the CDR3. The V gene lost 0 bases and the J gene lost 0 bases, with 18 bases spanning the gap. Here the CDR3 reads CATSRDPPTLDSSYEQYF. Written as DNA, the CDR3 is TGTGCCACCAGCAGAGATCCTCCGACGCTGGATAGCTCCTACGAGCAGTACTTC. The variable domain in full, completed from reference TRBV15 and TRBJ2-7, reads DAMVIQNPRYQVTQFGKPVTLSCSQTLNHNVMYWYQQKSSQAPKLLFHYYDKDFNNEADTPDNFQSRRPNTSFCFLDIRSPGLGDTAMYLCATSRDPPTLDSSYEQYFGPGTRLTVT.

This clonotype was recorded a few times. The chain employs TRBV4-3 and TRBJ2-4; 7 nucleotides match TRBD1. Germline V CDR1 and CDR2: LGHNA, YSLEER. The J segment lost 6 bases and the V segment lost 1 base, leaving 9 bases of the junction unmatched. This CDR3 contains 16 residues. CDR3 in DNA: TGCGCCAGCAGCCAAGCCCTTGACAGGGCAGGAAACATTCAGTACTTC. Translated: CASSQALDRAGNIQYF.